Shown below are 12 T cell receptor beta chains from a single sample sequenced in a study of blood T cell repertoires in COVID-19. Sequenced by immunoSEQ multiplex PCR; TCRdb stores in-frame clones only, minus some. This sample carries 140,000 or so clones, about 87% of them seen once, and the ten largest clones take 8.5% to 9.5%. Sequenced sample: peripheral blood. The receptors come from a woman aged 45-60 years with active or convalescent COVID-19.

The CDR3 region is CASSNQDTNTEAFF. CDR3 sequence (DNA): TGTGCCAGCAGTAATCAGGATACCAACACTGAAGCTTTCTTT. This chain joins TRBV6-2 or TRBV6-3 and TRBJ1-1, with D unclear. There are 14 residues in the CDR3. Trimming took off 5 bases at V and 2 bases at J, with 12 bases between the two ends. The germline CDR1 and CDR2 sequences are MNHEY and SVGEGT.

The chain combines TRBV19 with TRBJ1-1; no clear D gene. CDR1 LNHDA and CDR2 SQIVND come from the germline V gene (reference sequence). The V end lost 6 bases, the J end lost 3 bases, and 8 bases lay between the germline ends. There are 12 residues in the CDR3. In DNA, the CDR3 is TGTGCCAGTAGGGAGGTGGACACTGAAGCTTTCTTT. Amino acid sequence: CASREVDTEAFF.

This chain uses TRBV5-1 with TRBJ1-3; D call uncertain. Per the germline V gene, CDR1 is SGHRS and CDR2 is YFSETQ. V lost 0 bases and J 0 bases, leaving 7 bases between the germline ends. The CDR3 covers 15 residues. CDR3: CASSLGVRSGNTIYF. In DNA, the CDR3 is TGCGCCAGCAGCTTGGGCGTCCGCTCTGGAAACACCATATATTTT.

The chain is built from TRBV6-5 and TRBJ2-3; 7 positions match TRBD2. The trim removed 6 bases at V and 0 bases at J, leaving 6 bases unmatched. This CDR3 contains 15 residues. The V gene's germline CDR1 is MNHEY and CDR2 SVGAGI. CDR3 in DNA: TGTGCCAGCAGCACAAATAGCGGGAGCACAGATACGCAGTATTTT. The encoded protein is CASSTNSGSTDTQYF.

CDR3 nucleotides: TGTGCCAGCAGCTCCTGGAACAGGGATGATGGCTACACCTTC. It encodes CASSSWNRDDGYTF. The J gene is TRBJ1-2, the V gene TRBV5-5; D is possibly TRBD1 (6 bases). Germline V gives CDR1 SGHKS, CDR2 YYEKEE (reference sequence). The CDR3 contains 14 residues. The ends were cut back, 3 bases at V and 6 bases at J, with 15 bases in the middle.

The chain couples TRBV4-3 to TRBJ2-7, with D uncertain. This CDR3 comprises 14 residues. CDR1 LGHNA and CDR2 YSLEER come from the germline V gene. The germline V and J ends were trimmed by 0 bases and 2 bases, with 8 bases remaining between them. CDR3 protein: CASSQEIGAYEQYF. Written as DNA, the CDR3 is TGCGCCAGCAGCCAAGAAATCGGTGCCTACGAGCAGTACTTC.

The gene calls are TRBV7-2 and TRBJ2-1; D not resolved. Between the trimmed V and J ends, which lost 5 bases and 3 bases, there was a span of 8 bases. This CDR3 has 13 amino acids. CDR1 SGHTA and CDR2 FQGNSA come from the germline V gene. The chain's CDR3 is CASSDSSYNEQFF. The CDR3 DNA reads TGTGCCAGCAGCGACTCTAGCTACAATGAGCAGTTCTTC.

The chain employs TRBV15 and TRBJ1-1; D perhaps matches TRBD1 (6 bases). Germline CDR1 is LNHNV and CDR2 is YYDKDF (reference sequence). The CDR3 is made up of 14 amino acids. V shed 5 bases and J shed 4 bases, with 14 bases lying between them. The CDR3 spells CATSPQGKSTEAFF. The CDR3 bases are TGTGCCACCAGCCCCCAGGGGAAGAGCACTGAAGCTTTCTTT.

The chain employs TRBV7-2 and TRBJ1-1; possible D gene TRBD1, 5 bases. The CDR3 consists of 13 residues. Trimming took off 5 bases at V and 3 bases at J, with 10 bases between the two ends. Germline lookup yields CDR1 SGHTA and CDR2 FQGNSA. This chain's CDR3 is CASSPRVDTEAFF. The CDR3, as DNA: TGTGCCAGCAGCCCCAGGGTTGACACTGAAGCTTTCTTT.

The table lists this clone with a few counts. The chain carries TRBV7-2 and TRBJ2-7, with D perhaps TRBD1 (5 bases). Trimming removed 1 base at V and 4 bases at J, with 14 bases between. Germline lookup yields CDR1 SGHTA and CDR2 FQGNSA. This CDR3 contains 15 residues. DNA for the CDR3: TGTGCCAGCAGCTTAGATTGGACACCCAGGTACGAGCAGTACTTC. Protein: CASSLDWTPRYEQYF.

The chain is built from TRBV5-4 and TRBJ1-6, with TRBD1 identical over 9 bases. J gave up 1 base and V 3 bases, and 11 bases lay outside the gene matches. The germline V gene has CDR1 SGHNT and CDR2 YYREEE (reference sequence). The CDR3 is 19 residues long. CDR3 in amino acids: CASSWMLGQGRSYNSPLHF. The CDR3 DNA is TGTGCCAGCAGCTGGATGCTCGGACAGGGGAGATCCTATAATTCACCCCTCCACTTT.

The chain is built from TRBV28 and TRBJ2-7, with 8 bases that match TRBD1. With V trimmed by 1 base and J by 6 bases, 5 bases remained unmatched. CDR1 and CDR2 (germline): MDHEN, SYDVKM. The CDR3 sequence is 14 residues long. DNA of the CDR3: TGTGCCAGCAGTTTATCCAGGGGGACAGGCGAGCAGTACTTC. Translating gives CASSLSRGTGEQYF.